One and the same sample provided the 9 T cell receptor beta chains below, sequenced in a study of blood T cell repertoires in COVID-19. Only in-frame clones appear in the TCRdb table, and some are missing; sequencing was by immunoSEQ multiplex PCR. The sample carries 450,000 to 500,000 clones, approximately 91% recorded once. Sequenced sample: PBMCs or T cells enriched from blood (not recorded which). The receptors were gathered from a woman aged 55-69 years who had recovered from COVID-19.

The chain recombines TRBV25-1 with TRBJ1-6; 7 bases agree with TRBD1. Germline V CDR1 and CDR2: MGHDK, SYGVNS. The junction had 6 bases not matched to a gene; V was cut back by 1 base and J by 9 bases. The CDR3 spans 15 residues. The CDR3 loop is CASSEWRQGGSPLHF. The CDR3 nucleotides are TGTGCCAGCAGTGAATGGAGACAGGGAGGTTCACCCCTCCACTTT. Using reference TRBV25-1 and TRBJ1-6 for the parts outside the CDR3, the full variable domain is EADIYQTPRYLVIGTGKKITLECSQTMGHDKMYWYQQDPGMELHLIHYSYGVNSTEKGDLSSESTVSRIRTEHFPLTLESARPSHTSQYLCASSEWRQGGSPLHFGNGTRLTVT.

The chain recombines TRBV30 with TRBJ1-4; D ambiguous. The germline CDR1 and CDR2 sequences are GTSNPN and SVGIG (reference sequence). V was shortened by 2 bases and J by 5 bases, with 9 bases between the two germline ends. CDR3 length: 13 residues. CDR3 protein: CAWSHYSNEKLFF. Written as DNA, the CDR3 is TGTGCCTGGAGTCACTACTCCAATGAAAAACTGTTTTTT. Using reference TRBV30 and TRBJ1-4 for the parts outside the CDR3, the full variable domain is SQTIHQWPATLVQPVGSPLSLECTVEGTSNPNLYWYRQAAGRGLQLLFYSVGIGQISSEVPQNLSASRPQDRQFILSSKKLLLSDSGFYLCAWSHYSNEKLFFGSGTQLSVL.

The chain has TRBV9 and TRBJ2-3, with D maybe TRBD2 (7 bases). Trimming removed 4 bases at V and 3 bases at J, with 18 bases between. In germline, CDR1 is SGDLS, CDR2 YYNGEE. The CDR3 length is 16 residues. The CDR3 DNA reads TGTGCCAGCAGCCGAGGGAGGGGGAAATTGACAGATACGCAGTATTTT. Translated, it gives CASSRGRGKLTDTQYF.

V gene TRBV19 combines with J gene TRBJ1-1, with D perhaps TRBD1 (5 bases). CDR1 is LNHDA and CDR2 is SQIVND in the germline V gene (reference sequence). This CDR3 region has 13 residues. Written as DNA, the CDR3 is TGTGCTGCGGGGGAGACATTGAACACTGAAGCTTTCTTT. Translation gives CAAGETLNTEAFF.

In the case of this clone: Other DNA sequences in the sample encode the same CDR3. The rearrangement uses TRBV19 and TRBJ1-4; D gene unclear. CDR3 length: 12 amino acids. CDR1 and CDR2 (germline): LNHDA, SQIVND (reference sequence). V shed 3 bases and J shed 5 bases, with 4 bases lying between them. The CDR3 is CASSISNEKLFF. CDR3 bases: TGTGCCAGTAGTATTTCGAATGAAAAACTGTTTTTT.

This sequence joins TRBV7-9 and TRBJ1-6; TRBD1 matches at 7 bases. The length of the CDR3 is 18 residues. Germline V gene lookup returns CDR1 SEHNR and CDR2 FQNEAQ (reference sequence). J gave up 10 bases and V 5 bases, and 20 bases lay outside the gene matches. The chain's CDR3 is CASSPDRGTENYFSPLHF. The CDR3 DNA follows: TGTGCCAGCAGCCCTGATCGCGGGACAGAAAATTATTTCTCACCCCTCCACTTT.

Of note for this clone: This same CDR3 is encoded by further DNA sequences in the sample. J is TRBJ2-7 and V is TRBV7-9, with 8 bases that match TRBD1. CDR1 SEHNR and CDR2 FQNEAQ come from the germline V gene (reference sequence). Trimming cost V 2 bases and J 4 bases; bases outside gene matches: 4. The CDR3 is 14 amino acids. In DNA, the CDR3 is TGTGCCAGCAGCTTACCCGGACAGGGTTACGAGCAGTACTTC. Translated: CASSLPGQGYEQYF. The full variable domain, in which reference TRBV7-9 and TRBJ2-7 provide the parts outside the CDR3, is DTGVSQNPRHKITKRGQNVTFRCDPISEHNRLYWYRQTLGQGPEFLTYFQNEAQLEKSRLLSDRFSAERPKGSFSTLEIQRTEQGDSAMYLCASSLPGQGYEQYFGPGTRLTVT.

This chain connects TRBV20-1 to TRBJ1-4; 8 bases map to TRBD1. The CDR3 spans 15 residues. V was clipped by 3 bases and J by 7 bases; unmatched bases: 10. Germline V gene lookup returns CDR1 DFQATT and CDR2 SNEGSKA (reference sequence). The CDR3 sequence is CSASEVGDRTEKLFF. The CDR3, as DNA: TGCAGTGCTAGTGAGGTTGGGGACAGGACTGAAAAACTGTTTTTT.

With regard to this clone: Distinct nucleotide sequences in the sample also encode this CDR3. This chain joins TRBV2 and TRBJ1-5; D ambiguous. V was trimmed by 6 bases and J by 0 bases, leaving 6 bases between them. Germline V gene data show CDR1 as SNHLY and CDR2 as FYNNEI. The CDR3 extends over 13 amino acids. The CDR3 sequence: CASRADSNQPQHF. The DNA for the CDR3 is TGTGCCAGCAGGGCGGATAGCAATCAGCCCCAGCATTTT. Full variable domain (missing parts from reference TRBV2 and TRBJ1-5): EPEVTQTPSHQVTQMGQEVILRCVPISNHLYFYWYRQILGQKVEFLVSFYNNEISEKSEIFDDQFSVERPDGSNFTLKIRSTKLEDSAMYFCASRADSNQPQHFGDGTRLSIL.